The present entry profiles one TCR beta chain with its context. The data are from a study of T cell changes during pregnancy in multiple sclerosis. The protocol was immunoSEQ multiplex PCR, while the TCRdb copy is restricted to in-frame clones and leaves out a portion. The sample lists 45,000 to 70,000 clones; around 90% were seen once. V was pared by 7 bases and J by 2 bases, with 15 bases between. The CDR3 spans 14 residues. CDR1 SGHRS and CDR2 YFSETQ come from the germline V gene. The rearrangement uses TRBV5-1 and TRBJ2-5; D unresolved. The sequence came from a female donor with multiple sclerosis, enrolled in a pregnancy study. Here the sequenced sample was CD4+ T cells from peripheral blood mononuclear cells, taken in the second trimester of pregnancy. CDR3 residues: CASGGEGGQETQYF. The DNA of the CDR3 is TGCGCCAGCGGCGGAGAAGGTGGACAAGAGACCCAGTACTTC.